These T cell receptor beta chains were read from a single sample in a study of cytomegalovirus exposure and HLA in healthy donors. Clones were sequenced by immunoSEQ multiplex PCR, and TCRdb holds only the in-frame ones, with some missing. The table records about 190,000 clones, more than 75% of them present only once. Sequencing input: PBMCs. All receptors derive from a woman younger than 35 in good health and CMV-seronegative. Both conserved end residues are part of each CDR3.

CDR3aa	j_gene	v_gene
CASSDTGTGVRVMNTEAFF	TRBJ1-1	TRBV19
CASSLGWQGARYEQYF	TRBJ2-7	TRBV11-3
CASSMTGGVDGYTF	TRBJ1-2	TRBV7-9
CASSLATSGGVRETQYF	TRBJ2-5	TRBV28
CASSLLDTVAKNIQYF	TRBJ2-4	TRBV5-6
CAWILHRGRTSNTGYTF	TRBJ1-2	TRBV30
CAWSVSSYGYTF	TRBJ1-2	TRBV30
CASSSDLTESSYNSPLHF	TRBJ1-6	TRBV5-1
CASSLVGTSGGNEQFF	TRBJ2-1	TRBV5-4
CASSLPGKLKAFF	TRBJ1-1	TRBV4-1
CASSFAGTGRETQYF	TRBJ2-5	TRBV9
CASSSGLAVYNEQFF	TRBJ2-1	TRBV19
CASVGGMNTEAFF	TRBJ1-1	TRBV10-3
CASSLGPGGGNEQFF	TRBJ2-1	TRBV11-2
CASSITGTGSYEQYF	TRBJ2-7	TRBV5-5
CASSTGQFQPQHF	TRBJ1-5	TRBV7-6